Sequencing of this T cell receptor (beta chain) was carried out in a study of cytomegalovirus exposure and HLA in healthy donors. This table comes from immunoSEQ multiplex PCR, and its TCRdb copy is limited to in-frame clones, with some not included. The sample records about 60,000 clones, more than 90% being singletons. The J segment lost 2 bases and the V segment lost 3 bases, leaving 10 bases of the junction unmatched. CDR3 length: 16 amino acids. CDR1 is SNHLY and CDR2 is FYNNEI in the germline V gene. Input material: PBMCs. V usage is TRBV2 and J usage is TRBJ2-7, with TRBD2 matching 7 bases. This receptor was taken from a man younger than 35 in good health and CMV-seronegative. The CDR3 nucleotides read TGTGCCAGCAGTGACTCCTTAGCGGGTCGAACCTACGAGCAGTACTTC. Its protein product is CASSDSLAGRTYEQYF.